The T cell receptor beta chain under discussion was sequenced for a study of cytomegalovirus exposure and HLA in healthy donors. The study, taken as a whole, reports: Researchers counted around 160 TCR beta chains as cytomegalovirus-associated. Reports indicated that the classifier achieved high specificity and sensitivity in diagnosing cytomegalovirus status.

V lost 4 bases to trimming and J lost 3 bases; unmatched junction nucleotides: 8. The V gene's germline CDR1 is SGHRS and CDR2 YFSETQ. This CDR3 spans 16 amino acids. Generated by immunoSEQ multiplex PCR, the TCRdb table keeps only in-frame clones and is missing some. Of 110,000 to 150,000 clones in the sample, around 93% were seen once. Comments on this clone: Antigen specificity is unknown.

This receptor was taken from a man younger than 35 in good health and CMV-seropositive. The sequencing sample was made of PBMCs. The chain carries TRBV5-1 and TRBJ2-1; TRBD2 matches 9 bases. In nucleotides, the CDR3 is TGCGCCAGCAGCCTAGCTAGCGGGAACCGCTACAATGAGCAGTTCTTC. It yields the protein CASSLASGNRYNEQFF.